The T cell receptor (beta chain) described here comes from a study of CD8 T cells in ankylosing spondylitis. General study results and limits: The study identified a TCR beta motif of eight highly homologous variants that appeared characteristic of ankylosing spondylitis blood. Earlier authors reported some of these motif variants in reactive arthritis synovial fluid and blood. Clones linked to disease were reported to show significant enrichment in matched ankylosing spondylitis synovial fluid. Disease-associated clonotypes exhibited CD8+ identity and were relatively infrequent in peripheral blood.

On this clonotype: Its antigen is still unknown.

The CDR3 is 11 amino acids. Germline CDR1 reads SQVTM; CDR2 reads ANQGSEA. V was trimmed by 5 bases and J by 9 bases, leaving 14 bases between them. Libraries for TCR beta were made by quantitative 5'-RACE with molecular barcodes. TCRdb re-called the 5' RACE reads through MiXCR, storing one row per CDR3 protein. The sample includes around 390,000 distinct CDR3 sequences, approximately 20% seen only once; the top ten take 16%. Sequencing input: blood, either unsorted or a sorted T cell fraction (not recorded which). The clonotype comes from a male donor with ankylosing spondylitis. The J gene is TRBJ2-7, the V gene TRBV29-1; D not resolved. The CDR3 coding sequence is TGCAGCGTTCAGGACGGAATGGGGCAGTACTTC. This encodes CSVQDGMGQYF.